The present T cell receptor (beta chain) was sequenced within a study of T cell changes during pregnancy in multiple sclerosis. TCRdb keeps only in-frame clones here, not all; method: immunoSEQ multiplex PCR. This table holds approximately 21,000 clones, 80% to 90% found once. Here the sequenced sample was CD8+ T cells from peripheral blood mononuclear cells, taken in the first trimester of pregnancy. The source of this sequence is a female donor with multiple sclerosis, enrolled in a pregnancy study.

The CDR3 DNA follows: TGTGCCAGCAGTGAAATGGGTGGAGATTATGGCTACACCTTC. Amino acids: CASSEMGGDYGYTF. The chain joins TRBV6-1 to TRBJ1-2, with D unresolved. Looked up from germline, CDR1 is MNHNS and CDR2 is SASEGT. V was clipped by 2 bases and J by 5 bases, with 12 bases between them. The CDR3 spans 14 residues.